The 31 T cell receptor beta chains reported below all come from one sample, sequenced in a study of early T cells in non-severe SARS-CoV-2 infection. Via MiXCR, TCRdb re-called the 5' RACE reads, giving one row per CDR3 protein. Of approximately 60,000 distinct CDR3 sequences in the sample, almost 9% were seen once. The source was whole blood, collected at baseline. Every receptor here comes from an adult who was a healthcare worker with PCR-confirmed SARS-CoV-2 infection or an uninfected control (not recorded which).

The V gene is TRBV5-1, the J gene TRBJ1-4, with TRBD1 identical over 9 bases. V gave up 1 base and J gave up 8 bases; unmatched junction bases: 6. Per germline, CDR1 SGHRS and CDR2 YFSETQ. CDR3 length: 15 amino acids. CDR3: CASSLSGTGSEKLFF. The CDR3 DNA sequence: TGCGCCAGCAGCTTGTCAGGGACAGGGAGCGAAAAACTGTTTTTT.

In its sample, this clonotype was seen many times. The V gene is TRBV7-2, the J gene TRBJ1-2; 7 bases fit TRBD1. CDR3 length: 15 residues. The J segment lost 5 bases and the V segment lost 5 bases, leaving 11 bases of the junction unmatched. Germline values: CDR1 SGHTA, CDR2 FQGNSA. The DNA of the CDR3 is TGTGCCAGCAGCCCCAACACCGGGACAGCGTATGGCTACACCTTC. Protein: CASSPNTGTAYGYTF. Drawing the rest from reference TRBV7-2 and TRBJ1-2, the complete variable domain is GAGVSQSPSNKVTEKGKDVELRCDPISGHTALYWYRQSLGQGLEFLIYFQGNSAPDKSGLPSDRFSAERTGGSVSTLTIQRTQQEDSAVYLCASSPNTGTAYGYTFGSGTRLTVV.

The gene calls are TRBV27 and TRBJ2-1; the match to TRBD2 covers 9 bases. Germline trimming cut 5 bases from V and 4 bases from J; bases unmatched to any gene: 3. This CDR3 is 14 amino acids long. From germline, CDR1 is MNHEY and CDR2 SMNVEV (reference sequence). The CDR3 is CASSPLAGYNEQFF. CDR3 bases: TGTGCCAGCAGTCCCCTAGCGGGGTACAATGAGCAGTTCTTC.

This chain connects TRBV12-3 or TRBV12-4 to TRBJ1-2; 10 bases map to TRBD1. The CDR3 length is 14 residues. With V trimmed by 5 bases and J by 7 bases, 7 bases remained unmatched. The CDR3: CASSLTGGERGYTF. For the CDR3, the DNA is TGTGCCAGCAGTCTGACAGGGGGCGAGCGTGGCTACACCTTC.

The chain is built from TRBV5-6 and TRBJ1-2, with D hard to call. CDR1 and CDR2 from the germline V gene are SGHDT and YYEEEE. V was trimmed by 0 bases and J by 1 base, leaving 4 bases between them. This CDR3 is built from 13 residues. The CDR3 DNA is TGTGCCAGCAGCTTGGGAATTAACTATGGCTACACCTTC. Encoded protein: CASSLGINYGYTF.

This clonotype was detected many times. CDR3: CASSSQRAYEQYF. The CDR3 region has the DNA TGTGCCAGCAGCTCCCAGCGGGCCTACGAGCAGTACTTC. The rearrangement uses TRBV7-2 and TRBJ2-7; TRBD2 might be the D (6 bases). This CDR3 contains 13 residues. Trimming cost V 4 bases and J 2 bases, with 9 bases left between them. Germline V lookup: CDR1 SGHTA, CDR2 FQGNSA.

In this sample, this clonotype turned up a few times. The rearrangement joins TRBV5-1 to TRBJ2-2, with D possibly matching TRBD1 (6 bases). V lost 6 bases, J lost 4 bases, and 22 bases lay in between. The germline gives CDR1 SGHRS, CDR2 YFSETQ. The CDR3 runs to 17 residues. This CDR3 reads CASTKYRQGTFTGELFF. The DNA for the CDR3 is TGCGCCAGCACAAAATATCGGCAGGGGACCTTCACCGGGGAGCTGTTTTTT.

This clonotype was seen a few times. V gene TRBV27 combines with J gene TRBJ2-2; TRBD1 might be the D (5 bases). V lost 6 bases and J lost 3, with 23 bases in between. The length of the CDR3 is 18 residues. Per the germline V gene, CDR1 is MNHEY and CDR2 is SMNVEV (reference sequence). DNA of the CDR3: TGTGCCAGCAGCTTGGATAGGACAAGGGGCAGGGACACCGGGGAGCTGTTTTTT. Encoded protein: CASSLDRTRGRDTGELFF.

This clonotype was picked up a small number of times. The chain links TRBV6-5 to TRBJ2-2, with D hard to call. The CDR3 runs to 14 residues. V was shortened by 6 bases and J by 5 bases, with 13 bases between the two germline ends. Germline lookup yields CDR1 MNHEY and CDR2 SVGAGI. The CDR3: CASRPGMGTGELFF. CDR3 in DNA: TGTGCCAGCAGACCTGGGATGGGGACCGGGGAGCTGTTTTTT.

The chain joins TRBV2 to TRBJ2-4; D is perhaps TRBD1 or TRBD2 (5 bases each). V was cut by 1 base and J by 9 bases, with 13 bases left in between. This CDR3 has 14 amino acids. CDR1 is SNHLY, CDR2 FYNNEI, per germline. The CDR3 is CASSEDGGSSIQYF. CDR3 DNA sequence: TGTGCCAGCAGTGAAGATGGGGGATCAAGCATTCAGTACTTC. Filled out from reference TRBV2 and TRBJ2-4, the complete variable domain reads EPEVTQTPSHQVTQMGQEVILRCVPISNHLYFYWYRQILGQKVEFLVSFYNNEISEKSEIFDDQFSVERPDGSNFTLKIRSTKLEDSAMYFCASSEDGGSSIQYFGAGTRLSVL.

V usage is TRBV12-3 or TRBV12-4 and J usage is TRBJ2-3; D gene ambiguous. V dropped 5 bases and J dropped 0 bases, with 9 bases sitting between them. The CDR3 sequence is 14 residues long. DNA for the CDR3: TGTGCCAGCAGTCCCCCCCCAAGCACAGATACGCAGTATTTT. Translating it yields CASSPPPSTDTQYF.

This clonotype has a count of ten or more. The chain joins TRBV12-3 or TRBV12-4 to TRBJ2-1; D remains unclear. This CDR3 region has 14 residues. Trimming removed 6 bases from V and 6 bases from J, with 15 bases in between. CDR3 coding DNA: TGTGCCAGCAGAGAGACCGGAGCCGGCAATGAGCAGTTCTTC. This sequence encodes CASRETGAGNEQFF.

At least ten counts were recorded for this clonotype. The J gene is TRBJ2-3, the V gene TRBV7-3; no clear D. Germline assignment: CDR1 SGHTA and CDR2 FQGTGA. Trimming removed 1 base from V and 0 bases from J, with 8 bases in between. This CDR3 comprises 15 residues. The CDR3 sequence: CASSLMGVSTDTQYF. The DNA for the CDR3 is TGTGCCAGCAGCTTAATGGGTGTTAGCACAGATACGCAGTATTTT.

This clonotype has ten or more counts. This chain uses TRBV7-3 with TRBJ2-4; weak D call: TRBD2 (5 bases). The V end lost 1 base, the J end lost 6 bases, and 13 bases lay between the germline ends. Germline CDR1 and CDR2: SGHTA and FQGTGA. This CDR3 is built from 15 residues. CDR3 residues: CASSLNRGPSNIQYF. The CDR3 DNA follows: TGTGCCAGCAGCTTAAATCGGGGTCCCTCAAACATTCAGTACTTC.

A few counts support this clonotype. This chain connects TRBV20-1 to TRBJ2-1; perhaps D is TRBD1 or TRBD2 (6 bases each). The CDR3 runs to 16 residues. V was pared by 1 base and J by 4 bases, with 17 bases between. Germline CDR1 is DFQATT and CDR2 is SNEGSKA (reference sequence). CDR3 protein: CSARVARGDQYNEQFF. For the CDR3, the DNA is TGCAGTGCTAGAGTGGCAAGGGGGGACCAATACAATGAGCAGTTCTTC.

J is TRBJ1-1 and V is TRBV18, with 8 positions matching TRBD1. CDR3 length: 16 residues. With V trimmed by 3 bases and J by 1 base, 7 bases remained unmatched. Germline CDR1 is KGHSH and CDR2 is LQKENI. CDR3 nucleotides: TGTGCCAGCTCACCCCTTCCTACAGGGGGGAACACTGAAGCTTTCTTT. As protein: CASSPLPTGGNTEAFF. The whole variable domain, filled in from reference TRBV18 and TRBJ1-1, reads NAGVMQNPRHLVRRRGQEARLRCSPMKGHSHVYWYRQLPEEGLKFMVYLQKENIIDESGMPKERFSAEFPKEGPSILRIQQVVRGDSAAYFCASSPLPTGGNTEAFFGQGTRLTVV.

This clonotype was seen only a few times. This chain uses TRBV3-1 with TRBJ2-1, with TRBD1 identical over 8 bases. This CDR3 spans 18 amino acids. J lost 6 bases, V lost 1 base, and 14 bases had no gene match. The germline CDR1 and CDR2 sequences are LGHDT and YNNKEL (reference sequence). The CDR3 is CASSQGIRTGLFGNEQFF. CDR3 DNA sequence: TGTGCCAGCAGCCAAGGAATCCGGACAGGGCTATTCGGCAATGAGCAGTTCTTC.

The sample holds a few counts of this clonotype. This rearrangement joins TRBV6-5 to TRBJ2-7, with D perhaps TRBD1 or TRBD2 (5 bases each). The CDR3 has 16 amino acids. Germline values: CDR1 MNHEY, CDR2 SVGAGI. V was cut by 6 bases and J by 5 bases, with 23 bases left in between. As DNA, the CDR3 is TGTGCCAGCAGGTCCACTCCGGGACCTGGGCCCCACGAGCAGTACTTC. This encodes CASRSTPGPGPHEQYF.

The chain carries TRBV4-3 and TRBJ1-6; possible D gene TRBD1, 5 bases. Germline-derived CDR1 and CDR2 are LGHNA and YSLEER. There are 17 residues in the CDR3. V was clipped by 0 bases and J by 5 bases, with 14 bases between them. The CDR3 sequence: CASSQDPGQGHNSPLHF. CDR3 DNA: TGCGCCAGCAGCCAAGATCCTGGGCAGGGACATAATTCACCCCTCCACTTT.

This clonotype was seen at least ten times. The rearrangement uses TRBV7-8 and TRBJ1-5; 9 bases are shared with TRBD1. Germline-derived CDR1 and CDR2 are SGHVS and FQNEAQ. CDR3 length equals 17 residues. Germline trimming cut 5 bases from V and 3 bases from J; bases unmatched to any gene: 11. The DNA for the CDR3 is TGTGCCAGCAGCGCCGGGACAGGGCCCCAGGCCAATCAGCCCCAGCATTTT. Its protein product is CASSAGTGPQANQPQHF.

This clonotype was seen a few times. The J gene is TRBJ2-1, the V gene TRBV19, with D hard to call. CDR1 LNHDA and CDR2 SQIVND come from the germline V gene (reference sequence). The CDR3 spans 15 residues. Trimming stripped 5 bases from V and 5 bases from J, with 16 bases between. CDR3 in DNA: TGTGCCAGTAGTCCCGCAGCTGCGTTCGACAATGAGCAGTTCTTC. This encodes CASSPAAAFDNEQFF.

In its sample, this clonotype was seen many times. J is TRBJ1-1 and V is TRBV18, with 7 bases matching TRBD1. V shed 2 bases, J shed 5 bases, and the junction held 2 bases outside the gene matches. This CDR3 has 13 amino acids. The germline V gene encodes CDR1 KGHSH and CDR2 LQKENI. CDR3 DNA: TGTGCCAGCTCACCAACACAGGGGACTGAAGCTTTCTTT. Amino acids: CASSPTQGTEAFF. The full variable domain, completed using reference TRBV18 and TRBJ1-1, is NAGVMQNPRHLVRRRGQEARLRCSPMKGHSHVYWYRQLPEEGLKFMVYLQKENIIDESGMPKERFSAEFPKEGPSILRIQQVVRGDSAAYFCASSPTQGTEAFFGQGTRLTVV.

This clonotype has a count of ten or more. This chain links TRBV6-5 with TRBJ2-6, with 7 nucleotides matching TRBD2. The CDR3 is made up of 18 amino acids. J gave up 0 bases and V 6 bases, and 11 bases lay outside the gene matches. Germline assignment: CDR1 MNHEY and CDR2 SVGAGI. The CDR3 region has the DNA TGTGCCAGCAGGTCCCCGGGGGACTACCACTCTGGGGCCAACGTCCTGACTTTC. Amino acid sequence: CASRSPGDYHSGANVLTF.

The chain is built from TRBV10-3 and TRBJ2-1, with 10 bases identical to TRBD2. Germline CDR1 and CDR2: ENHRY and SYGVKD. With V trimmed by 3 bases and J by 9 bases, 5 bases remained unmatched. The CDR3 runs to 14 residues. In nucleotides, the CDR3 is TGTGCCATCAGTGATGAGCGGGAGGGCATTGAGCAGTTCTTC. It is translated as CAISDEREGIEQFF.

This clonotype was counted only a few times. The V and J genes are TRBV7-6 and TRBJ2-2; perhaps TRBD2 as D (6 bases). This CDR3 contains 16 residues. Germline V gives CDR1 SGHVS, CDR2 FNYEAQ. Deletions cut 5 bases from V and 5 bases from J, with 18 bases between. The CDR3 DNA is TGTGCCAGCAGCCCACGGGGGTCGGTTTGGACCGGGGAGCTGTTTTTT. Protein sequence: CASSPRGSVWTGELFF.

The CDR3 DNA sequence: TGTGCCAGCAGCTTAGCGTTTATCCCGGACGTTTACGAGCAGTACTTC. This codes for CASSLAFIPDVYEQYF. The chain recombines TRBV7-2 with TRBJ2-7; D is uncertain. The length of the CDR3 is 16 residues. Trimming shortened V by 0 bases and J by 4 bases, and 16 bases separated the two germline ends. Germline loops: CDR1 SGHTA, CDR2 FQGNSA.

This clonotype was seen repeatedly, ten times or more. The chain uses TRBV5-4 and TRBJ2-7; 7 nucleotides line up with TRBD2. CDR3 length: 14 residues. Germline CDR1 and CDR2: SGHNT and YYREEE (reference sequence). Losses at the gene ends were 3 bases for V and 3 bases for J; bases not matched to a gene: 6. CDR3 DNA: TGTGCCAGCAGCTCGTTTGGCGGGAGCTACGAGCAGTACTTC. Protein product: CASSSFGGSYEQYF.

CDR3 coding DNA: TGCAGCGGGACAGGGAACACCGGGGAGCTGTTTTTT. This codes for CSGTGNTGELFF. This chain links TRBV29-1 with TRBJ2-2; the match to TRBD1 covers 7 bases. With 7 bases clipped from V and 1 base from J, the junction kept 0 bases outside the gene matches. The CDR3 length is 12 residues. Germline V gene sequence: CDR1 SQVTM, CDR2 ANQGSEA.

This clonotype has ten or more counts. The CDR3 is CASRMGQGATEAFF. CDR3 sequence (DNA): TGTGCCAGCAGGATGGGACAGGGGGCTACTGAAGCTTTCTTT. J is TRBJ1-1 and V is TRBV6-4; TRBD1 matches 12 bases. V was clipped by 6 bases and J by 5 bases; unmatched bases: 4. There are 14 residues in the CDR3. Per germline, CDR1 MRHNA and CDR2 SNTAGT.

The chain links TRBV5-1 to TRBJ2-1, with 11 positions matching TRBD2. This CDR3 has 15 amino acids. V lost 3 bases and J lost 6; bases outside the gene matches: 5. CDR1 is SGHRS and CDR2 is YFSETQ in the germline V gene. In DNA form, the CDR3 reads TGCGCCAGCAGCTGGGCGCTAGCGGGAGGCAATGAGCAGTTCTTC. It encodes CASSWALAGGNEQFF.

V usage is TRBV23-1 and J usage is TRBJ2-6; 10 bases match TRBD1. TRBV23-1 is known as an ORF, though its function is uncertain. The V gene end was trimmed by 3 bases and the J gene end by 0 bases; junction bases not matched to a gene: 8. CDR3 size: 19 residues. CDR3 amino acids: CASSQSLGQGTSGANVLTF. As DNA, the CDR3 is TGCGCCAGCAGTCAGTCCCTGGGACAGGGGACCTCTGGGGCCAACGTCCTGACTTTC.